Each of the 12 T cell receptor beta chains below was sequenced from the same sample in a study of CD8+ T cells in alopecia areata. Sequencing templates came from extracted RNA that was reverse transcribed into cDNA. Clones were read by immunoSEQ multiplex PCR, and TCRdb kept only the in-frame ones, dropping some. The sample holds about 180,000 clones; 50% to 65% are singletons and the top ten take less than 14%. Sample treatment: oral pan-JAK inhibitor, 5-10 mg twice daily. The sample here was CD8+ T cells sorted from blood, taken at week 24, from a patient treated with tofacitinib. The receptors shown here come from a human donor with alopecia areata.

V usage is TRBV29-1 and J usage is TRBJ1-1, with 7 positions matching TRBD1. The trim removed 6 bases at V and 4 bases at J, leaving 14 bases unmatched. The germline V gene has CDR1 SQVTM and CDR2 ANQGSEA. The CDR3 sequence is 15 residues long. For the CDR3, the DNA is TGCAGCGTCGTTAGCGAGGGACAGTGGGGCACTGAAGCTTTCTTT. Amino acids: CSVVSEGQWGTEAFF.

This sequence joins TRBV13 and TRBJ2-1; tentative D call: TRBD1 (6 bases). Germline CDR1 PRHDT, CDR2 FYEKMQ (reference sequence). This CDR3 is built from 13 residues. V dropped 0 bases and J dropped 8 bases, with 8 bases sitting between them. The CDR3 loop is CASSLGRTDEQFF. CDR3 coding DNA: TGTGCCAGCAGCTTAGGACGGACAGATGAGCAGTTCTTC. Using reference TRBV13 and TRBJ2-1 for the parts outside the CDR3, the full variable domain is AAGVIQSPRHLIKEKRETATLKCYPIPRHDTVYWYQQGPGQDPQFLISFYEKMQSDKGSIPDRFSAQQFSDYHSELNMSSLELGDSALYFCASSLGRTDEQFFGPGTRLTVL.

The chain recombines TRBV19 with TRBJ1-2, with 7 bases that match TRBD1. The CDR3 is made up of 13 amino acids. Unmatched junction bases numbered 4, after V lost 6 bases and J lost 3 bases. Germline-derived CDR1 and CDR2 are LNHDA and SQIVND (reference sequence). The CDR3 DNA reads TGTGCCAGTAGCCCACAGGGGTACTATGGCTACACCTTC. Its translation is CASSPQGYYGYTF.

The V call is TRBV6-1, the J call TRBJ2-1, with TRBD1 identical over 7 bases. V was clipped by 3 bases and J by 0 bases; unmatched bases: 2. CDR1 and CDR2 from the germline V gene are MNHNS and SASEGT. The CDR3 has 15 amino acids. CDR3 in amino acids: CASSDWDSSYNEQFF. CDR3 coding DNA: TGTGCCAGCAGTGACTGGGACAGCTCCTACAATGAGCAGTTCTTC.

Concerning this clone itself: Within the sample, other DNA sequences also encode this same CDR3. The chain joins TRBV5-1 to TRBJ1-5; unclear D gene. In germline, CDR1 is SGHRS, CDR2 YFSETQ. V gave up 4 bases and J gave up 2 bases, with 10 bases separating them. The CDR3 is 14 amino acids. This CDR3 is CASSLEGGNQPQHF. For the CDR3, the DNA is TGCGCCAGCAGCCTAGAAGGTGGCAATCAGCCCCAGCATTTT. Variable domain in full (rest from reference TRBV5-1 and TRBJ1-5): KAGVTQTPRYLIKTRGQQVTLSCSPISGHRSVSWYQQTPGQGLQFLFEYFSETQRNKGNFPGRFSGRQFSNSRSEMNVSTLELGDSALYLCASSLEGGNQPQHFGDGTRLSIL.

Notes on this clone: Other DNA sequences from this sample encode an identical CDR3 as well. This chain connects TRBV15 to TRBJ2-5; D remains ambiguous. This CDR3 region has 13 residues. CDR1 and CDR2 (germline): LNHNV, YYDKDF (reference sequence). V was shortened by 0 bases and J by 0 bases, with 2 bases between the two germline ends. CDR3 nucleotides: TGTGCCACCAGCAGAGAAGACCAAGAGACCCAGTACTTC. Translation: CATSREDQETQYF.

Turning to this clone: Distinct nucleotide sequences in the sample also encode this CDR3. CDR3 sequence: CASSQDRGYNSPLHF. CDR3 sequence (DNA): TGCGCCAGCAGCCAAGACAGGGGCTATAATTCACCCCTCCACTTT. The chain joins TRBV4-3 to TRBJ1-6, with D possibly being TRBD1 (6 bases). CDR3 length: 15 amino acids. Germline V gives CDR1 LGHNA, CDR2 YSLEER. Deletions cut 0 bases from V and 3 bases from J, with 6 bases between.

With regard to this clone: The sample contains more than one DNA sequence encoding this CDR3. The rearrangement uses TRBV29-1 and TRBJ2-7, with unresolved D. The CDR3 spans 11 residues. Germline loops: CDR1 SQVTM, CDR2 ANQGSEA. V was clipped by 3 bases and J by 3 bases, with 6 bases between them. This chain's CDR3 is CSVERDYEQYF. DNA for the CDR3: TGCAGCGTTGAGAGAGACTACGAGCAGTACTTC.

This rearrangement joins TRBV13 to TRBJ1-1; 9 positions match TRBD1. The trim removed 3 bases at V and 6 bases at J, leaving 11 bases unmatched. CDR1 is PRHDT and CDR2 is FYEKMQ in the germline V gene (reference sequence). The CDR3 runs to 16 residues. The CDR3 reads CASSLVGQGNVAEAFF. CDR3 coding DNA: TGTGCCAGCAGCTTGGTGGGACAGGGTAATGTCGCTGAAGCTTTCTTT.

CDR3 DNA: TGTGCCGGAGGGACAGGGACTGAAGCTTTCTTT. As protein: CAGGTGTEAFF. The gene calls are TRBV9 and TRBJ1-1; 9 bases line up with TRBD1. CDR1 and CDR2 from the germline V gene are SGDLS and YYNGEE. The CDR3 runs to 11 residues. J was trimmed by 5 bases and V by 10 bases; bases with no gene match: 3. The variable domain in full, with the rest retrieved from reference TRBV9 and TRBJ1-1, is DSGVTQTPKHLITATGQRVTLRCSPRSGDLSVYWYQQSLDQGLQFLIQYYNGEERAKGNILERFSAQQFPDLHSELNLSSLELGDSALYFCAGGTGTEAFFGQGTRLTVV.

About this clone itself: Other nucleotide sequences in the sample specify the same CDR3. In DNA, the CDR3 is TGTGCTAGTGGGTCCCTGGGAGATACGCAGTATTTT. As protein: CASGSLGDTQYF. This chain connects TRBV12-5 to TRBJ2-3; D unresolved. The V end was cut by 6 bases, the J end by 5 bases, with 9 bases between. Germline V CDR1 and CDR2: LGHNT, FRNRAP. CDR3 length: 12 amino acids.

The gene calls are TRBV11-2 and TRBJ2-5, with TRBD2 matching over 10 bases. Germline CDR1 is SGHAT and CDR2 is FQNNGV. The CDR3 extends over 16 amino acids. V trimming: 4 bases; J trimming: 3 bases; junction bases outside the gene matches: 8. For the CDR3, the DNA is TGTGCCAGCAGCTGGAGCGTAGCGGGGGGTGAAGAGACCCAGTACTTC. This sequence encodes CASSWSVAGGEETQYF.